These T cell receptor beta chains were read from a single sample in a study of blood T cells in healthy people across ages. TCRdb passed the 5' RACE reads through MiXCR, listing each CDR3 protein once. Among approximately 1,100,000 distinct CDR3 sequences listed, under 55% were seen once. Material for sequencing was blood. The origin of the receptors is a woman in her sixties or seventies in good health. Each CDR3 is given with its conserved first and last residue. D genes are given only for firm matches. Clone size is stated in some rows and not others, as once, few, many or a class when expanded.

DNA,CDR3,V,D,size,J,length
TGCAGTGCTATAGCTAGCGGGAGGAGCGGCGAGCAGTACTTC,CSAIASGRSGEQYF,TRBV20-1,TRBD2,few,TRBJ2-7,14
TGTGCCAGCAGTTACGAGGGAGGGCCCCAAGATACGCAGTATTTT,CASSYEGGPQDTQYF,TRBV6-2/TRBV6-3,TRBD2,.,TRBJ2-3,15
TGTGCCAGCAGCTTAGTAGCGGGATCGGGGTACAATGAGCAGTTCTTC,CASSLVAGSGYNEQFF,TRBV7-9,TRBD2,few,TRBJ2-1,16
TGTGCCAGCTTCGAGGGGGATGGCAATGAGCAGTTCTTC,CASFEGDGNEQFF,TRBV6-5,.,.,TRBJ2-1,13
TGTGCCATCAGCAGACAGGGGGCCTACCAAGAGACCCAGTACTTC,CAISRQGAYQETQYF,TRBV10-3,TRBD1,.,TRBJ2-5,15
TGCAGTGCCTCCGGGACTAGCGGGAGCGGCGACGAGCAGTATTTC,CSASGTSGSGDEQYF,TRBV20-1,TRBD2,.,TRBJ2-7,15
TGTGCCAGCAATCCGCACCAGGGGGGCACCGGGGAGCTGTTTTTT,CASNPHQGGTGELFF,TRBV12-3/TRBV12-4,.,.,TRBJ2-2,15
TGTGCCAGCAGCGGGCTCCATGAGCAGTTCTTC,CASSGLHEQFF,TRBV5-6,.,.,TRBJ2-1,11
TGTGCCAGCAGTTTTTCGGAAACCGGAAAACTGTTTTTT,CASSFSETGKLFF,TRBV27,.,.,TRBJ1-4,13
TGTGCCAGCAGTGAAGGACTAGCGGGATCCACCGGGGAGCTGTTTTTT,CASSEGLAGSTGELFF,TRBV6-1,TRBD2,once,TRBJ2-2,16
TGCAGCATGTGGGATGAGACCCAGTACTTC,CSMWDETQYF,TRBV29-1,.,.,TRBJ2-5,10
TGTGCCAGCAGCGATTTAGCGGTCAGCACAGATACGCAGTATTTT,CASSDLAVSTDTQYF,TRBV9,.,.,TRBJ2-3,15
TGCAGTGCTACGCCAGGGATAGCAACCTACGAGCAGTACTTC,CSATPGIATYEQYF,TRBV20-1,.,few,TRBJ2-7,14
TGCGCCAGCAGCTATGGGACGGCTAAGGAGACCCAGTACTTC,CASSYGTAKETQYF,TRBV5-1,.,.,TRBJ2-5,14
TGCGCCAGCAGTGAGTTTTACGGGCAGCCCCAGCATTTT,CASSEFYGQPQHF,TRBV10-2,.,.,TRBJ1-5,13
TGTGCCAGCTCACCAGCCCTAGCGGGAGGGCCAAACCACGAGCAGTACTTC,CASSPALAGGPNHEQYF,TRBV18,TRBD2,.,TRBJ2-7,17
TGTGCCGTCAGTGATCCCTACGAGCAGTACTTC,CAVSDPYEQYF,TRBV10-3,.,once,TRBJ2-7,11
TGTGCCAGCAGCTTAGAGGATGTGTACTACGAGCAGTTCTTC,CASSLEDVYYEQFF,TRBV7-9,.,.,TRBJ2-1,14
TGCAGCGTTTTCCTGTCCCCCGGGGGCAATCAGCCCCAGCATTTT,CSVFLSPGGNQPQHF,TRBV29-1,.,.,TRBJ1-5,15
TGTGCTAGTGGTTCCTTCGGGTTGCAGGAGACCCAGTACTTC,CASGSFGLQETQYF,TRBV12-5,.,few,TRBJ2-5,14